The entry that follows covers one T cell receptor (beta chain) sequence. Its antigen is as yet unknown. With 3 bases removed from V and 0 bases from J, the gap between germline ends came to 12 bases. Germline CDR1 is MGHRA and CDR2 is YSYEKL. This CDR3 spans 15 amino acids. This specimen belongs to a study of identical twins. cDNA carried unique molecular identifiers, and a universal primer site was added by template switching. MiXCR, applied by TCRdb to the 5' RACE reads, yields one record per CDR3 protein. This sample carries some 240,000 distinct CDR3 sequences, about 8% of them seen once, and the ten largest clones take around 3%. Study-level results: Insertions were reduced in abundant cord blood beta clonotypes but not in memory repertoires.

These same records also appear under a second study, on yellow fever vaccine responses in identical twins. This second study notes: Among the twins, the vaccine T cell response reportedly seemed partly convergent and partly personalized.

This sequence joins TRBV4-1 and TRBJ2-7; D may be TRBD1 (5 bases). The specimen sequenced was CD8+ T cells sorted from blood. This sequence was found in a woman between 18 and 29 years old in good health. The CDR3 DNA follows: TGCGCCAGCAGCCAGACCTTCGACAGCTCCTACGAGCAGTACTTC. Its protein is CASSQTFDSSYEQYF.